This entry is about one T cell receptor (beta chain). What it recognizes is unknown. The entry originates in a study of cytomegalovirus exposure and HLA in healthy donors. Regarding the study as a whole: Altogether, some 160 TCR beta chains were recorded as cytomegalovirus-associated. At a 0.05 false discovery rate, a later analysis found approximately 15,000 TCR beta sequences to be associated with HLA alleles. Later work found that TCR association rates differed between HLA loci; DRB1 had the most and HLA-C the fewest.

The trim removed 0 bases at V and 2 bases at J, leaving 6 bases unmatched. Germline CDR1 and CDR2: SGDLS and YYNGEE. The CDR3 runs 16 residues. Primers: 60 Vbeta forward and 13 Jbeta reverse. In the study's own analysis: There were 80 million to 95 million unique TCR beta chains by a later count, and some 12 million of them were shared. Method: immunoSEQ multiplex PCR; TCRdb's copy keeps in-frame clones and lacks some. That table is the source of V, J and clone size, and D and trimming were worked out from the DNA. This table has fewer than 200,000 clones, over 75% appearing once. The sample comprised PBMCs. The chain couples TRBV9 to TRBJ2-3, with 7 bases that match TRBD1. This TCR was recovered from a man aged 40-50 years in good health and CMV-seropositive. The CDR3 sequence: CASSVDPGQYTDTQYF. The CDR3 region has the DNA TGTGCCAGCAGCGTAGACCCGGGACAGTACACAGATACGCAGTATTTT.